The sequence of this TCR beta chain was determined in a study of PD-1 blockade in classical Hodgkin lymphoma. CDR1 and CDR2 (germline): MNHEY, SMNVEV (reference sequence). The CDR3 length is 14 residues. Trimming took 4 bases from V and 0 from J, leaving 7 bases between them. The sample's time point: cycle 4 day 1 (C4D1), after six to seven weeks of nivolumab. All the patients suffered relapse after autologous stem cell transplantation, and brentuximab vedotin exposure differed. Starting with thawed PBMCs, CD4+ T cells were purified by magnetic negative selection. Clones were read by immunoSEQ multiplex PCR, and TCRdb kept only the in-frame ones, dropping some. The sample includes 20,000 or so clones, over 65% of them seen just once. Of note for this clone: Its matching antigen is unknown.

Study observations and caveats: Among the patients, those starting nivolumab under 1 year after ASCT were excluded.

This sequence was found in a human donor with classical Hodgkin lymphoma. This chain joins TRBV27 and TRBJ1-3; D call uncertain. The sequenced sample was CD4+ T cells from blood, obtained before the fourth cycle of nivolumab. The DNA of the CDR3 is TGTGCCAGCAGTTGGACGAGCTCTGGAAACACCATATATTTT. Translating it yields CASSWTSSGNTIYF.